This is a list of T cell receptor beta chains from one sample in a study of T cell responses to AZD1222 COVID-19 vaccine. The data were produced by immunoSEQ multiplex PCR, yet TCRdb's version contains in-frame clones alone and is incomplete. In the table there are about 120,000 clones, 70% to 90% of which are singletons. Specimen: peripheral blood, collected on day 0 of AZD1222 vaccination. The receptors come from an adult in good health. Both conserved end residues are part of each CDR3. A D gene is named only where the DNA matches it firmly. Expanded clones are given a class, and other clones once, few, many or no size at all.

clone size	D gene	V gene	J gene	CDR3 DNA	CDR3 protein
.	.	TRBV5-8	TRBJ2-5	TGTGCCAGCAGCCTGAGGGAGAAGACCCAGTACTTC	CASSLREKTQYF
.	.	TRBV4-2	TRBJ1-2	TGTGCCAGCAGCCAAGTCCCTACGGGCTACTATGGCTACACCTTC	CASSQVPTGYYGYTF
.	.	TRBV7-2	TRBJ1-4	TGTGCCAGCAGCCCACGTACAGGGACAACTAATGAAAAACTGTTTTTT	CASSPRTGTTNEKLFF
.	TRBD1	TRBV6-2/TRBV6-3	TRBJ2-7	TGTGCCAGCAGTTACCTCCGGGACAGAGTCTACGAGCAGTACTTC	CASSYLRDRVYEQYF
.	.	TRBV3-1/TRBV3-2	TRBJ2-1	TGTGCCAGCAGCCAAGGGTTTCCGTCCAATGAGCAGTTCTTC	CASSQGFPSNEQFF
.	TRBD2	TRBV6-5	TRBJ2-7	TGTGCCAGCAGTTACTCCCTAGCGGGGGTATCCTACGAGCAGTACTTC	CASSYSLAGVSYEQYF
.	.	TRBV11-2	TRBJ2-2	TGTGCCAGCAGCCTGGGTTTGGTGGGCGGGGAGCTGTTTTTT	CASSLGLVGGELFF
once	TRBD1	TRBV9	TRBJ1-2	TGTGCCAGCAGCGTAGGGACAGGGGGTGGCTACACCTTC	CASSVGTGGGYTF
.	.	TRBV7-2	TRBJ1-2	TGTGCCAGCAGCTTAGACCCGTCCTTCCAATATGGCTACACCTTC	CASSLDPSFQYGYTF
.	.	TRBV19	TRBJ2-5	TGTGCCAGTAGTATTCAGGCGGGCCAAGAGACCCAGTACTTC	CASSIQAGQETQYF
.	.	TRBV6-5	TRBJ1-6	TGTGCCAGCAGTTATTTCGGGGGTTGGGTGTCACCCCTCCACTTT	CASSYFGGWVSPLHF
.	TRBD1	TRBV5-8	TRBJ1-5	TGTGCCAGCAGCTTGGCCTCGTTGTGGGACAGACAGCCCCAGCATTTT	CASSLASLWDRQPQHF
once	.	TRBV27	TRBJ1-1	TGTGCCAGCAGTCAGAGGATTTCGGGCACTGAAGCTTTCTTT	CASSQRISGTEAFF
.	.	TRBV11-3	TRBJ2-2	TGTGCCAGCAGCTTAGTAAATGCCGGGGAGCTGTTTTTT	CASSLVNAGELFF
.	TRBD2	TRBV4-1	TRBJ2-7	TGCGCCAGCAGCCGTGGGGCTAGCGGGGGACTATCCTACGAGCAGTACTTC	CASSRGASGGLSYEQYF
.	.	TRBV27	TRBJ2-7	TGTGCCAGCAGGCCCACGGGGGGCCTCTCCTACGAGCAGTACTTC	CASRPTGGLSYEQYF
.	.	TRBV19	TRBJ2-4	TGTGCCACTTCCCAGCGGGCAGACATTCAGTACTTC	CATSQRADIQYF
.	.	TRBV5-1	TRBJ1-1	TGCGCCAGCAGCATAGGTAATACCGGGCCAACAACTGAAGCTTTCTTT	CASSIGNTGPTTEAFF
.	.	TRBV19	TRBJ1-6	TGTGCCACCAGTAAGGAGACAGGAAATTCACCCCTCCACTTT	CATSKETGNSPLHF
few	.	TRBV30	TRBJ1-1	TGTGCCTGGAGTGTTCCGGGGTATGAAGCTTTCTTT	CAWSVPGYEAFF
once	.	TRBV4-1	TRBJ1-5	TGCGCCAGCAGCCCCTCTCAGGCCGTTAATCAGCCCCAGCATTTT	CASSPSQAVNQPQHF
.	.	TRBV7-2	TRBJ2-3	TGTGCCAGCAGCTTAGCTATGGCCACAGATACGCAGTATTTT	CASSLAMATDTQYF
.	.	TRBV7-2	TRBJ2-1	TGTGCCAGCAGCATGGCGGGTCGAGAGCAGTTCTTC	CASSMAGREQFF
.	.	TRBV11-1	TRBJ1-5	TGTGCCAGCAGCTTAGAGTCCCATCAGCCCCAGCATTTT	CASSLESHQPQHF
.	.	TRBV4-3	TRBJ2-3	TGCGCCAGCAGCTCAAGCCTTGATAAAGCTACAGATACGCAGTATTTT	CASSSSLDKATDTQYF
.	TRBD2	TRBV9	TRBJ2-2	TGTGCCAGCAGCAAACTAGCGGGAGTAACCGGGGAGCTGTTTTTT	CASSKLAGVTGELFF
.	.	TRBV29-1	TRBJ1-1	TGCAGCGTTTTTCAGTTGAACACTGAAGCTTTCTTT	CSVFQLNTEAFF
.	.	TRBV6-5	TRBJ1-5	TGTGCCAGCAGTTCCCGCAGGGTCCCACCCGGGCAGCCCCAGCATTTT	CASSSRRVPPGQPQHF
.	TRBD1	TRBV5-1	TRBJ1-2	TGCGCCAGCAGCGAATCACAGCCGGGACAGGGTAATGGCTACACCTTC	CASSESQPGQGNGYTF
.	.	TRBV9	TRBJ2-7	TGTGCCAGCAGCGAGGGGATATCCCACTACGAGCAGTACTTC	CASSEGISHYEQYF
.	.	TRBV5-1	TRBJ1-6	TGCGCCAGCAGCTTGGGACGGACGGCGAATTCACCCCTCCACTTT	CASSLGRTANSPLHF
once	TRBD1	TRBV11-2	TRBJ2-7	TGTGCCAGCAGCTCGACAGGGGGCTACGAGCAGTACTTC	CASSSTGGYEQYF
.	.	TRBV27	TRBJ1-1	TGTGCCAGCAGCTACTCGATGGGGGTTGAAGCTTTCTTT	CASSYSMGVEAFF
.	.	TRBV28	TRBJ2-1	TGTGCCAGCAGTTTAGGGGGGAGTGGGAATGAGCAGTTCTTC	CASSLGGSGNEQFF
.	.	TRBV6-5	TRBJ2-2	TGTGCCAGCAGCTTCGACAGGCCCCACACCGGGGAGCTGTTTTTT	CASSFDRPHTGELFF
.	.	TRBV4-3	TRBJ2-6	TGCGCCAGCAGCCAGAGGGGATCTGGGGCCAACGTCCTGACTTTC	CASSQRGSGANVLTF
.	TRBD2	TRBV11-2	TRBJ2-7	TGTGCCAGCAGCCAATTAGCGGGAGAGTGGTACGAGCAGTACTTC	CASSQLAGEWYEQYF
.	.	TRBV21-1	TRBJ1-5	TGTGCCAGCACCCTGGGCCATTCTAGGGGTTTAAGCAATCAGCCCCAGCATTTT	CASTLGHSRGLSNQPQHF
once	.	TRBV9	TRBJ2-1	TGTGCCAGCAGTGGCAATGAGCAGTTCTTC	CASSGNEQFF
.	.	TRBV19	TRBJ1-4	TGTGCCAGTAGTATGGCAGGGTCGGCGGATGAAAAACTGTTTTTT	CASSMAGSADEKLFF
.	.	TRBV27	TRBJ1-6	TGTGCCAGCACCCGATATCAACAGAATTCACCCCTCCACTTT	CASTRYQQNSPLHF
few	TRBD1	TRBV7-9	TRBJ1-6	TGTGCCAGCAGCTCACCTCCGGGACAGAATTATAATTCACCCCTCCACTTT	CASSSPPGQNYNSPLHF
once	.	TRBV9	TRBJ1-2	TGTGCCAGCAGCGTAGAGGGGACTGGCTATGGCTACACCTTC	CASSVEGTGYGYTF
.	.	TRBV9	TRBJ2-1	TGTGCCAGCAGCGTAGAGAGGGGTGAGCAGTTCTTC	CASSVERGEQFF